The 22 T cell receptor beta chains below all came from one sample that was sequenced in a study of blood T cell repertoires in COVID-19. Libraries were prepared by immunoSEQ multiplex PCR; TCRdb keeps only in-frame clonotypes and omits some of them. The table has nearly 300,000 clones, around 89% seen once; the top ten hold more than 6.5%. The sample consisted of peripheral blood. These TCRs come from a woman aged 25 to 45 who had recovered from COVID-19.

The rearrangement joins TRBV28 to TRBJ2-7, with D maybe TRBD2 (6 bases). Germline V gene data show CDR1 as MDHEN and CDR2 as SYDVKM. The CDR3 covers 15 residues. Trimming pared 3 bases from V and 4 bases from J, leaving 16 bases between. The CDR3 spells CASSFGGTAHYEQYF. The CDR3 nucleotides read TGTGCCAGCAGTTTCGGGGGTACAGCGCATTACGAGCAGTACTTC.

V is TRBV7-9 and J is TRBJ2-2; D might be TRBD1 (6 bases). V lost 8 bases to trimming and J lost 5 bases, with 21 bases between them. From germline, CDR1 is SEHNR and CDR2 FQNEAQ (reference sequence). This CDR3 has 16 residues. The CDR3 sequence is CASGIQGLTRTGELFF. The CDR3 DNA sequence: TGTGCCAGCGGTATCCAGGGGTTAACGAGGACCGGGGAGCTGTTTTTT.

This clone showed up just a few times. The CDR3 loop is CASSVRQGESPLHF. For the CDR3, the DNA is TGTGCCAGCAGCGTTCGCCAGGGTGAATCACCCCTCCACTTT. The genes are TRBV9 and TRBJ1-6; possible D gene TRBD1, 5 bases. CDR3 length equals 14 residues. CDR1 and CDR2 (germline): SGDLS, YYNGEE. The V end was cut by 2 bases, the J end by 10 bases, with 13 bases between.

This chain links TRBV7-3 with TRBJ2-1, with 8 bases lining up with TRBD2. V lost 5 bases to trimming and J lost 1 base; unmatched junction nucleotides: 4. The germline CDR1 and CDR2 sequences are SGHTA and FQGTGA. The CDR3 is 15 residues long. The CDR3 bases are TGTGCCAGCAGCCCCCGGGGGGGGTCCTACAATGAGCAGTTCTTC. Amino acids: CASSPRGGSYNEQFF.

CDR3 sequence (DNA): TGTGCCAGCAGTGCCCGCACCGGGAGCACCGGGGAGCTGTTTTTT. Protein sequence: CASSARTGSTGELFF. V and J are TRBV2 and TRBJ2-2; perhaps TRBD2 as D (6 bases). The CDR3 loop spans 15 amino acids. Germline assignment: CDR1 SNHLY and CDR2 FYNNEI. Trimming cost V 4 bases and J 4 bases, with 13 bases left between them.

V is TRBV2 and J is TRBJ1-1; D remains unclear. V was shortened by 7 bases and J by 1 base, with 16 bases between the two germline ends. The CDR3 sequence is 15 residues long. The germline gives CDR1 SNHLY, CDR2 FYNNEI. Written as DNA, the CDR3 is TGTGCCAGCACCCTATCCCCCCGACAGAACACTGAAGCTTTCTTT. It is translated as CASTLSPRQNTEAFF.

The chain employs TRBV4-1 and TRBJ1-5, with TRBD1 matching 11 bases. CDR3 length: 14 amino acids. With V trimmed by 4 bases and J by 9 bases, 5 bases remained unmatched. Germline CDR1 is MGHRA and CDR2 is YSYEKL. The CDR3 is CASSLRDRGSPQHF. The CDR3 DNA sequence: TGCGCCAGCAGCCTCCGGGACAGGGGGTCGCCCCAGCATTTT.

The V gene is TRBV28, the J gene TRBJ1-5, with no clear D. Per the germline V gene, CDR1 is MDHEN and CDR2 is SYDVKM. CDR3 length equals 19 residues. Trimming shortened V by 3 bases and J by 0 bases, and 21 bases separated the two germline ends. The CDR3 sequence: CASSFEVKDFQYSNQPQHF. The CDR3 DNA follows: TGTGCCAGCAGTTTTGAGGTTAAGGATTTTCAGTATAGCAATCAGCCCCAGCATTTT.

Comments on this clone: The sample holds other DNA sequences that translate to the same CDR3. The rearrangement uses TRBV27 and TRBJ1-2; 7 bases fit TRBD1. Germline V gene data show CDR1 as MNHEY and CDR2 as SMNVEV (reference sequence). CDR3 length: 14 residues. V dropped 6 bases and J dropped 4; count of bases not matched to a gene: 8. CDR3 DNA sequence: TGTGCCAGCAGCTTGAGGGGGCAAGGCTATGGCTACACCTTC. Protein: CASSLRGQGYGYTF.

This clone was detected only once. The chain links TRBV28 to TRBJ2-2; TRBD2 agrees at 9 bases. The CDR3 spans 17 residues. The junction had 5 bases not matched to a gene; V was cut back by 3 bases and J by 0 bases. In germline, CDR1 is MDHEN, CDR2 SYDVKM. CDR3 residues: CASSLSIAGANTGELFF. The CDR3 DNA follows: TGTGCCAGCAGTTTGTCAATAGCGGGGGCGAACACCGGGGAGCTGTTTTTT.

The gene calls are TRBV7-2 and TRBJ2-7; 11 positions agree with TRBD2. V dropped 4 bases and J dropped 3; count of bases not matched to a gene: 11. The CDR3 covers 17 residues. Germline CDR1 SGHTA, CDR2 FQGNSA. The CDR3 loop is CASSYRTSGFSSYEQYF. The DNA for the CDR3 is TGTGCCAGCAGCTACCGGACTAGCGGGTTCTCAAGCTACGAGCAGTACTTC.

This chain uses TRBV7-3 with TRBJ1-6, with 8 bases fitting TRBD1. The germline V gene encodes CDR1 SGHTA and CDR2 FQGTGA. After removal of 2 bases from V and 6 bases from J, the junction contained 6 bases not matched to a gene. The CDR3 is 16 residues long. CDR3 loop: CASSLGQGGVNSPLHF. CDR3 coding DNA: TGTGCCAGCAGCTTAGGACAGGGTGGTGTTAATTCACCCCTCCACTTT.

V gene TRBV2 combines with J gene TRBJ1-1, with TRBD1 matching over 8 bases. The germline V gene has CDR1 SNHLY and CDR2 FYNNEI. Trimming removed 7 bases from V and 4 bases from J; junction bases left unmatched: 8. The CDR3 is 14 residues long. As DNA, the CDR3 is TGTGCCAGCAAACAGGGGGATATGACCACTGAAGCTTTCTTT. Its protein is CASKQGDMTTEAFF.

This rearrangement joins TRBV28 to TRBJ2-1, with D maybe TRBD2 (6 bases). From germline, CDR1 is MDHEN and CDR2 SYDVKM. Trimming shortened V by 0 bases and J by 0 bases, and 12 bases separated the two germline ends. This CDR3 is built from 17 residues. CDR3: CASSLWRLGSSYNEQFF. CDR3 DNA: TGTGCCAGCAGTTTATGGAGGCTCGGGAGCTCCTACAATGAGCAGTTCTTC.

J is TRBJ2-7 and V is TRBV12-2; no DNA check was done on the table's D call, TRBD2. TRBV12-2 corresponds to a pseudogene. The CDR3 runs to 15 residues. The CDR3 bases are TGTGCAAGTCGCTTAAGCTTACTAACCCCGGACGAGCAGTACTTC. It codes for CASRLSLLTPDEQYF.

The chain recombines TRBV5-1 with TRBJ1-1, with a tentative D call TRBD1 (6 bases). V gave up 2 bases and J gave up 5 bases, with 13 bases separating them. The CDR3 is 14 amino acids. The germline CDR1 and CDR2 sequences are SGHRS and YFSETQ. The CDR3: CASSFQGWGTEAFF. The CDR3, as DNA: TGCGCCAGCAGCTTCCAGGGGTGGGGGACTGAAGCTTTCTTT.

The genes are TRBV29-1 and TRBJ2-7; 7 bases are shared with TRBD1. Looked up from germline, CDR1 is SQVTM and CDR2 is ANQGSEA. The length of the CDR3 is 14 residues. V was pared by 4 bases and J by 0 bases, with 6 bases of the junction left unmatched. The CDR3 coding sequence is TGCAGCGTTGTGGTACAGGGGAACTCCTACGAGCAGTACTTC. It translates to CSVVVQGNSYEQYF.

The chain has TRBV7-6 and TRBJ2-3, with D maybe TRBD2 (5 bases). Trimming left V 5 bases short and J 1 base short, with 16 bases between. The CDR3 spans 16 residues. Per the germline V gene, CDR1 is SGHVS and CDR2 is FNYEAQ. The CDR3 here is CASSPSPGQRTDTQYF. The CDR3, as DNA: TGTGCCAGCAGCCCTAGCCCCGGGCAGCGCACAGATACGCAGTATTTT.

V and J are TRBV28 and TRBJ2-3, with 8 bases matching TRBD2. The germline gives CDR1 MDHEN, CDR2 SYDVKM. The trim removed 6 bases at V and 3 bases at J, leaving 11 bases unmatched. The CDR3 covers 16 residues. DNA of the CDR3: TGTGCCAGCAGCCTTACGGGGGGGCCGTTAACAGATACGCAGTATTTT. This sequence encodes CASSLTGGPLTDTQYF.

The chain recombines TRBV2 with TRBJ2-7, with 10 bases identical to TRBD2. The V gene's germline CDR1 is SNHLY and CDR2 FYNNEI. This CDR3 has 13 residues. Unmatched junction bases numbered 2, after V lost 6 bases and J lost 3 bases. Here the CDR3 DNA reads TGTGCCAGCAGAACTAGCGGGGTCTACGAGCAGTACTTC. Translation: CASRTSGVYEQYF.

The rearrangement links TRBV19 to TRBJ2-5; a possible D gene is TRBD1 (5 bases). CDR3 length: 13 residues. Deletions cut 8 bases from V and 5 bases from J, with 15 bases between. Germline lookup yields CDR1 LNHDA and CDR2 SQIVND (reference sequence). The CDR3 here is CASSPRADETQYF. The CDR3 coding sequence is TGTGCCAGTTCCCCCAGGGCCGACGAGACCCAGTACTTC.

The CDR3 nucleotides are TGCGCCAGCAGCTTGGGTAGGGCCGGGAACGAGCAGTACTTC. Its translation: CASSLGRAGNEQYF. The genes are TRBV5-1 and TRBJ2-7, with D possibly being TRBD2 (5 bases). The CDR3 consists of 14 residues. CDR1 and CDR2 (germline): SGHRS, YFSETQ. Trimming left V 0 bases short and J 5 bases short, with 12 bases between.